The 7 T cell receptor beta chains reported below all come from one sample, sequenced in a study of CD8+ T cells in alopecia areata. cDNA serving as the sequencing template came from extracted, reverse transcribed RNA. TCRdb keeps only in-frame clones here, not all; method: immunoSEQ multiplex PCR. The table records 200,000 to 300,000 clones without singletons, the ten largest covering about 1.1%. CD4, CD8alpha, NKG2D, NKG2ACE and other markers were used to sort pooled cutaneous lymph node cells. Input material: CD4+ T cells sorted from a lymph node. The receptor set was obtained from a C3H/HeJ mouse with alopecia areata. The strain's MHC: H2-k.

Concerning this clone itself: Gene names refer to mouse genes. The sequenced fragment ends 4 residues before the CDR3 boundary, so the rest is inferred from the germline J gene. The chain recombines TRBV17 with TRBJ2-7; D is possibly TRBD1 (5 bases). The CDR3 is 14 amino acids. V lost 5 bases and J lost 0, with 11 bases in between. CDR1 is MNHDT and CDR2 is YYDKIL in the germline V gene. CDR3 region: CASSPDTSSYEQYF. CDR3 DNA (partial): TGTGCTAGCAGTCCGGACACAAGCTCCTAT.

As for this clone: Gene names refer to mouse genes. Sequencing ends 4 residues short of the CDR3 end; the germline J gene provides the rest. The same CDR3 arises from other DNA sequences in this sample as well. This rearrangement joins TRBV29 to TRBJ1-2, with D unclear. Between the trimmed V and J ends, which lost 6 bases and 1 base, there was a span of 3 bases. CDR1 is MSHET, CDR2 SYDVDS, per germline. CDR3 length equals 11 residues. The sequenced part of the CDR3 DNA is TGTGCTAGCAGACAAAACTCC. Translated, it gives CASRQNS. The full CDR3 sequence reads CASRQNSDYTF.

This clone was picked up a small number of times. The gene names given are mouse names. Read coverage stops 4 residues before the CDR3 terminus; the germline J gene supplies the remainder. The chain uses TRBV5 and TRBJ1-2, with 8 nucleotides matching TRBD1. This CDR3 region has 13 residues. Per germline, CDR1 LGHNA and CDR2 YNLKQL (reference sequence). CDR3 DNA (partial): TGTGCCAGCAGCCCCTCACAGGGGGCC. Translation gives CASSPSQGA. The complete CDR3 sequence is CASSPSQGADYTF.

To note about this clone: Gene labels here are mouse ones. The missing CDR3 end, 4 residues past where the read stops, is filled in from the germline J gene. This chain connects TRBV1 to TRBJ2-5; possibly TRBD2 for D (6 bases). The CDR3 covers 12 residues. Germline V gene data show CDR1 as NSQYPW and CDR2 as LRSPGD (reference sequence). CDR3 DNA, as far as it was read: TGCACCTGCAAAGGACTGAAAGAC. This codes for CTCKGLKD. The entire CDR3 sequence reads CTCKGLKDTQYF.

This clone was seen a few times. Here the gene names and germline are mouse. The missing CDR3 end, 4 residues past where the read stops, is filled in from the germline J gene. V usage is TRBV13-2 and J usage is TRBJ1-1; possibly TRBD1 for D (6 bases). Germline V gene data show CDR1 as NNHNN and CDR2 as SYGAGS (reference sequence). The CDR3 runs to 16 residues. The CDR3 region is CASGDAVGLGGREVFF. The CDR3 bases that were read are TGTGCCAGCGGTGATGCGGTGGGACTGGGGGGGCGA.

On this clone: The genes are named according to mouse. The CDR3 end lies 3 residues beyond the end of the read and is filled in from the germline J gene. J is TRBJ1-6 and V is TRBV13-3, with 7 bases lining up with TRBD1. TRBJ1-6 is filed as an ORF, its function uncertain. Germline V lookup: CDR1 NNHDY, CDR2 SYVADS. CDR3 length: 14 amino acids. Trimming took 5 bases from V and 7 from J; bases not matched to a gene: 6. The CDR3 region is CASREQGRNSPLYF. Partial CDR3 DNA: TGTGCCAGCAGGGAACAGGGGCGGAATTCGCCC.

In its sample, this clone was seen a few times. Genes here carry mouse names. Coverage ceases 4 residues before the CDR3 finishes, and the germline J gene fills in the end. This chain links TRBV19 with TRBJ2-3; D is ambiguous. Germline CDR1 reads FNHDT; CDR2 reads SITEND (reference sequence). The V end lost 6 bases, the J end lost 0 bases, and 8 bases lay between the germline ends. The CDR3 loop spans 13 amino acids. The part of the CDR3 DNA that was read is TGTGCCAGCACGTTTTCTAGTGCAGAA. This codes for CASTFSSAE. The entire CDR3 sequence reads CASTFSSAETLYF.